Listed below are T cell receptor beta chains from one sample, sequenced in a study of blood T cell repertoires in COVID-19. Produced via immunoSEQ multiplex PCR; TCRdb's table is partial and in-frame only. Here the sample spans over 200,000 clones, about nine tenths being singletons. Sequencing used PBMCs or T cells enriched from blood (not recorded which). These receptors were obtained from a woman aged 40 to 55 with acute COVID-19. Both conserved end residues are part of each CDR3. Fields, in order: J gene, V gene, D gene, clone size, CDR3 DNA, CDR3 protein. D genes are given only for firm matches. Size is omitted from some rows. Given values are once, few, many or a class for expanded clones.

j_call: TRBJ2-3; v_call: TRBV6-5; d_call: TRBD1; clone_size: -; cdr3_nt: TGTGCCAGCAGGTGGACAGGGTCCGATACGCAGTATTTT; cdr3_aa: CASRWTGSDTQYF
j_call: TRBJ1-2; v_call: TRBV12-3/TRBV12-4; d_call: -; clone_size: -; cdr3_nt: TGTGCCAGCAGTTCCTCGACAGTCTATGGCTACACCTTC; cdr3_aa: CASSSSTVYGYTF
j_call: TRBJ2-7; v_call: TRBV5-1; d_call: TRBD1; clone_size: -; cdr3_nt: TGCGCCAGTTCCTATCCGGGACAGGGCTTCTACGAGCAGTACTTC; cdr3_aa: CASSYPGQGFYEQYF
j_call: TRBJ2-3; v_call: TRBV5-1; d_call: -; clone_size: -; cdr3_nt: TGCGCCAGCAGCTTGGCGGGGAAGAGCACAGATACGCAGTATTTT; cdr3_aa: CASSLAGKSTDTQYF
j_call: TRBJ1-2; v_call: TRBV10-2; d_call: TRBD1; clone_size: once; cdr3_nt: TGCGCCAGCAGCAGGGGGCAAAGCTATGGCTACACCTTC; cdr3_aa: CASSRGQSYGYTF
j_call: TRBJ2-5; v_call: TRBV9; d_call: -; clone_size: once; cdr3_nt: TGTGCCAGCAGCGTAGGTGGGCTTTTAGAGACCCAGTACTTC; cdr3_aa: CASSVGGLLETQYF
j_call: TRBJ1-1; v_call: TRBV5-6; d_call: TRBD1; clone_size: -; cdr3_nt: TGTGCCAGCAGCTTGGTTCGGACAGGGGAGAGCCACACTGAAGCTTTCTTT; cdr3_aa: CASSLVRTGESHTEAFF
j_call: TRBJ2-2; v_call: TRBV7-7; d_call: -; clone_size: -; cdr3_nt: TGTGCTAGCAGCCCTTCGGCGGGAAACACCGGGGAGCTGTTTTTT; cdr3_aa: CASSPSAGNTGELFF
j_call: TRBJ1-1; v_call: TRBV4-3; d_call: TRBD1; clone_size: -; cdr3_nt: TGCGCCAGCAGCCAAGTCCCTGGGACAGGCGTCGAAGCTTTCTTT; cdr3_aa: CASSQVPGTGVEAFF
j_call: TRBJ1-2; v_call: TRBV7-2; d_call: TRBD1; clone_size: -; cdr3_nt: TGTGCCAGCAGCCCCAGACAGGGTGTTGTGGGCTACACCTTC; cdr3_aa: CASSPRQGVVGYTF
j_call: TRBJ2-1; v_call: TRBV5-1; d_call: -; clone_size: -; cdr3_nt: TGCGCCAGCAGCATGGACGGGAATGAGCAGTTCTTC; cdr3_aa: CASSMDGNEQFF
j_call: TRBJ1-4; v_call: TRBV11-3; d_call: -; clone_size: few; cdr3_nt: TGTGCCAGCAGCCCGCCCGACTTGGGAGCCCTACATGAAAAACTGTTTTTT; cdr3_aa: CASSPPDLGALHEKLFF
j_call: TRBJ2-3; v_call: TRBV7-2; d_call: -; clone_size: -; cdr3_nt: TGTGCCAGCAGCCAGGTCGGCGGGGGCACAGATACGCAGTATTTT; cdr3_aa: CASSQVGGGTDTQYF
j_call: TRBJ2-1; v_call: TRBV2; d_call: TRBD2; clone_size: -; cdr3_nt: TGTGCCAGCTCGAGTCGGACTAGCGGGACCAATGAGCAGTTCTTC; cdr3_aa: CASSSRTSGTNEQFF
j_call: TRBJ2-2; v_call: TRBV18; d_call: -; clone_size: -; cdr3_nt: TGTGCCAGCTCGCTGTCGCAGGGAGGCACCGGGGAGCTGTTTTTT; cdr3_aa: CASSLSQGGTGELFF
j_call: TRBJ1-2; v_call: TRBV19; d_call: TRBD1; clone_size: -; cdr3_nt: TGTGCCAGCAACGTAAACGGACAGGGGAGCGGCTACACCTTC; cdr3_aa: CASNVNGQGSGYTF
j_call: TRBJ2-5; v_call: TRBV19; d_call: -; clone_size: -; cdr3_nt: TGTGCCAGTAGTTCTCAGGGGCGGGCGGAGACCCAGTACTTC; cdr3_aa: CASSSQGRAETQYF
j_call: TRBJ1-4; v_call: TRBV5-1; d_call: TRBD1; clone_size: -; cdr3_nt: TGCGCCAGCAGGCCGGGACAGGGGGCCGGGACTAATGAAAAACTGTTTTTT; cdr3_aa: CASRPGQGAGTNEKLFF
j_call: TRBJ2-7; v_call: TRBV9; d_call: TRBD2; clone_size: -; cdr3_nt: TGTGCCAGCAGCGTAGCTCCTAGCGGGGAATACTACGAGCAGTACTTC; cdr3_aa: CASSVAPSGEYYEQYF
j_call: TRBJ2-1; v_call: TRBV14; d_call: TRBD2; clone_size: -; cdr3_nt: TGTGCCAGCAGTCATCTATTAGCGGGGCCCTACAATGAGCAGTTCTTC; cdr3_aa: CASSHLLAGPYNEQFF
j_call: TRBJ2-3; v_call: TRBV7-2; d_call: TRBD2; clone_size: -; cdr3_nt: TGTGCCAGCAGCGACTCGAGAGCGGGAAGCACAGATACGCAGTATTTT; cdr3_aa: CASSDSRAGSTDTQYF
j_call: TRBJ1-1; v_call: TRBV5-1; d_call: TRBD1; clone_size: -; cdr3_nt: TGCGCCAGCAGCTTAGACAGGGTGAAGAGCACTGAAGCTTTCTTT; cdr3_aa: CASSLDRVKSTEAFF
j_call: TRBJ2-7; v_call: TRBV5-4; d_call: -; clone_size: -; cdr3_nt: TGTGCCAGCAGCTTTTATAGGACACAAGTGAGCGAGCAGTACTTC; cdr3_aa: CASSFYRTQVSEQYF
j_call: TRBJ2-3; v_call: TRBV2; d_call: TRBD2; clone_size: -; cdr3_nt: TGTGCCAGCAGACTAGCGGGGGGAATCACAGATACGCAGTATTTT; cdr3_aa: CASRLAGGITDTQYF
j_call: TRBJ2-3; v_call: TRBV30; d_call: -; clone_size: once; cdr3_nt: TGTGCCTATTACACAGATACGCAGTATTTT; cdr3_aa: CAYYTDTQYF
j_call: TRBJ2-3; v_call: TRBV27; d_call: TRBD1; clone_size: -; cdr3_nt: TGTGCCAGCAGCCCTGCCGGACAGGGAGGAGATACGCAGTATTTT; cdr3_aa: CASSPAGQGGDTQYF
j_call: TRBJ2-7; v_call: TRBV19; d_call: TRBD1; clone_size: -; cdr3_nt: TGTGCCAGTAGCGGACAGGTAGCCTACGAGCAGTACTTC; cdr3_aa: CASSGQVAYEQYF
j_call: TRBJ2-5; v_call: TRBV2; d_call: TRBD2; clone_size: -; cdr3_nt: TGTGCCAGCAGAGATAGCGGGGTTAGGGAGACCCAGTACTTC; cdr3_aa: CASRDSGVRETQYF
j_call: TRBJ2-7; v_call: TRBV5-6; d_call: TRBD2; clone_size: once; cdr3_nt: TGTGCCAGCAGCTTGGACCTAGCGGGGGTGGGCGAGCAGTACTTC; cdr3_aa: CASSLDLAGVGEQYF
j_call: TRBJ2-4; v_call: TRBV6-6; d_call: TRBD1; clone_size: -; cdr3_nt: TGTGCCAGCAGTCGGACAGGGGTTAAGGACATTCAGTACTTC; cdr3_aa: CASSRTGVKDIQYF
j_call: TRBJ1-2; v_call: TRBV10-3; d_call: TRBD1; clone_size: once; cdr3_nt: TGTGCCATCAGTAGTGCCTGGGCGGGACAGGGCCAACATAACTATGGCTACACCTTC; cdr3_aa: CAISSAWAGQGQHNYGYTF
j_call: TRBJ2-3; v_call: TRBV11-2; d_call: TRBD1; clone_size: -; cdr3_nt: TGTGCCAGCAGGGGACAGATCACAGATACGCAGTATTTT; cdr3_aa: CASRGQITDTQYF
j_call: TRBJ1-2; v_call: TRBV23-1; d_call: -; clone_size: -; cdr3_nt: TGCGCCAGCAGTCAATTTGGTGCGGCAGGGCTTATCTATGGCTACACCTTC; cdr3_aa: CASSQFGAAGLIYGYTF
j_call: TRBJ1-4; v_call: TRBV14; d_call: -; clone_size: -; cdr3_nt: TGTGCCAGCAGCCAAGTTATGAATGAAAAACTGTTTTTT; cdr3_aa: CASSQVMNEKLFF
j_call: TRBJ2-1; v_call: TRBV6-1; d_call: TRBD2; clone_size: -; cdr3_nt: TGTGCCAGCAGTGAGTCTAGCGGGGGGTACAATGAGCAGTTCTTC; cdr3_aa: CASSESSGGYNEQFF
j_call: TRBJ1-1; v_call: TRBV21-1; d_call: -; clone_size: -; cdr3_nt: TGTGCCAGCAGGTTGGAGAGGGACACTGAAGCTTTCTTT; cdr3_aa: CASRLERDTEAFF